This is a list of T cell receptor beta chains from one sample in a study of regulatory T cells in long-lasting Graves disease. Each CDR3 protein gets one entry after TCRdb re-called the multiplex PCR reads with MiXCR. Among about 380,000 distinct CDR3 sequences listed, about a sixth were seen once. The sequenced sample was peripheral blood mononuclear cells (PBMCs), obtained at new diagnosis, from a patient treated with antithyroid drugs. The receptors were gathered from a female donor with Graves disease. Each CDR3 is given with its conserved first and last residue. The D gene is left open where the match is weak. Some rows mark clone size as missing; the rest say once, few, many or name a class of expanded clone.

cdr3_aa cdr3_nt j_call clone_size d_call v_call
CASSFGRGQETQYF TGTGCCAGCAGTTTCGGTAGGGGCCAAGAGACCCAGTACTTC TRBJ2-5 many . TRBV12-3/TRBV12-4
CSGEGIRGAFF TGCAGCGGGGAGGGGATCCGGGGCGCTTTCTTT TRBJ1-1 few . TRBV29-1
CASTKPGTKDTDTQYF TGTGCCAGCACCAAACCCGGGACTAAGGACACAGATACGCAGTATTTT TRBJ2-3 many TRBD2 TRBV12-3/TRBV12-4
CASRPLRGTSGARGTGELFF TGTGCCAGTAGACCTCTAAGGGGGACTAGCGGAGCCAGGGGAACCGGGGAGCTGTTTTTT TRBJ2-2 many TRBD2 TRBV19
CASSLGLSNTDTQYF TGCGCCAGCAGCTTGGGCCTTTCCAACACAGATACGCAGTATTTT TRBJ2-3 . . TRBV5-1
CASSQDVRKGSSYGYTF TGTGCCAGCAGCCAAGATGTGCGGAAGGGGTCCTCCTATGGCTACACCTTC TRBJ1-2 many . TRBV3-1
CASSQEGGDQSGYTF TGCGCCAGCAGCCAAGAAGGAGGGGATCAAAGTGGCTACACCTTC TRBJ1-2 few . TRBV4-1
CASSQRGLGTGELFF TGTGCCAGCAGCCAGCGGGGGCTCGGCACCGGGGAGCTGTTTTTT TRBJ2-2 many TRBD2 TRBV12-3/TRBV12-4
CASSLEGATNSGANVLTF TGCGCCAGCAGCTTGGAGGGGGCCACCAACTCTGGGGCCAACGTCCTGACTTTC TRBJ2-6 few TRBD1 TRBV5-1
CAWREDTQYF TGTGCCTGGAGGGAGGATACGCAGTATTTT TRBJ2-3 . . TRBV30
CASSLRESEKLFF TGTGCCAGCAGCTTGCGTGAGAGTGAAAAACTGTTTTTT TRBJ1-4 many . TRBV5-5
CASGYRTEVYEQYF TGTGCCAGCGGCTATAGGACAGAAGTGTACGAGCAGTACTTC TRBJ2-7 many . TRBV2
CASSLTGEQEAFF TGTGCCAGCAGCTTAACAGGGGAGCAAGAAGCTTTCTTT TRBJ1-1 many TRBD1 TRBV11-2
CASSNGRGPYTEAFF TGTGCCAGCAGCAACGGGAGGGGGCCCTACACTGAAGCTTTCTTT TRBJ1-1 many TRBD1 TRBV6-1
CASSMGQRGETQYF TGTGCCAGTAGTATGGGCCAACGGGGAGAGACCCAGTACTTC TRBJ2-5 many . TRBV19
CASSQTSGVGNEQFF TGTGCCAGCAGTCAGACTAGCGGGGTCGGGAATGAGCAGTTCTTC TRBJ2-1 many TRBD2 TRBV27
CASGPGTSGGRETQYF TGTGCCAGCGGGCCAGGGACTAGCGGAGGGAGGGAGACCCAGTACTTC TRBJ2-5 many TRBD2 TRBV28
CASTGTRYGYTF TGTGCCAGCACGGGCACGAGGTATGGCTACACCTTC TRBJ1-2 many . TRBV6-1
CANSGADNTGELFF TGCGCCAACAGTGGTGCAGACAACACCGGGGAGCTGTTTTTT TRBJ2-2 . . TRBV10-1
CSSIRDSSYEQYF TGCAGTAGTATCCGGGACAGCTCCTACGAGCAGTACTTC TRBJ2-7 many TRBD1 TRBV20-1
CATSAGTGKDQPQHF TGTGCCACCAGTGCGGGGACAGGGAAAGATCAGCCCCAGCATTTT TRBJ1-5 . TRBD1 TRBV24-1
CSPARTGGYEQYF TGCAGTCCCGCTCGGACAGGGGGCTACGAGCAGTACTTC TRBJ2-7 many TRBD1 TRBV20-1
CASSAAGTRQTQYF TGTGCCAGTAGTGCCGCCGGGACTAGACAGACCCAGTACTTC TRBJ2-5 . TRBD2 TRBV19
CASSLSWAPSLGNQPQHF TGTGCCAGTAGCCTCTCTTGGGCCCCGTCTCTAGGCAATCAGCCCCAGCATTTT TRBJ1-5 few . TRBV19
CASSQWQEETQYF TGTGCCAGCAGCCAATGGCAGGAAGAGACCCAGTACTTC TRBJ2-5 many . TRBV3-1
CASSYRREMSYNEQFF TGTGCCAGCAGTTACCGGCGGGAGATGTCCTACAATGAGCAGTTCTTC TRBJ2-1 many TRBD2 TRBV6-5
CASSFYREGPDEQFF TGTGCCAGCAGTTTTTACCGGGAGGGCCCCGATGAGCAGTTCTTC TRBJ2-1 few TRBD2 TRBV27
CASRQGPGGDNYGYTF TGCGCCAGCAGGCAAGGTCCAGGGGGCGATAACTATGGCTACACCTTC TRBJ1-2 few TRBD1 TRBV4-1
CASSWGTGGSATNYGYTF TGTGCCAGCAGCTGGGGGACAGGGGGGTCCGCCACTAACTATGGCTACACCTTC TRBJ1-2 few TRBD1 TRBV7-2
CASSLWPGAYVNTEAFF TGTGCCAGCAGTCTGTGGCCGGGGGCTTATGTGAACACTGAAGCTTTCTTT TRBJ1-1 . . TRBV28
CASSLGTRVNEQFF TGTGCCAGCAGTCTGGGGACTAGAGTCAATGAGCAGTTCTTC TRBJ2-1 few TRBD2 TRBV25-1
CSARGLAGLYEQYF TGCAGTGCTAGGGGACTAGCGGGACTCTACGAGCAGTACTTC TRBJ2-7 . TRBD2 TRBV20-1
CAWSSTTGNQPQHF TGTGCCTGGAGTTCTACGACAGGGAATCAGCCCCAGCATTTT TRBJ1-5 many TRBD1 TRBV30
CASSLSIQGASYGYTF TGTGCCAGCAGCTTATCGATACAGGGGGCCAGTTATGGCTACACCTTC TRBJ1-2 many TRBD1 TRBV7-9
CASSLEGSDYGYTF TGCGCCAGCAGCCTGGAAGGCAGCGACTATGGCTACACCTTC TRBJ1-2 few . TRBV4-3
CASSPSSSGAFYEQYF TGTGCCAGCAGTCCGTCATCCAGCGGGGCCTTTTACGAGCAGTACTTC TRBJ2-7 many TRBD2 TRBV27
CATRDRGTEAFF TGTGCCACCAGGGACAGGGGGACTGAAGCTTTCTTT TRBJ1-1 many TRBD1 TRBV19
CASSLATSGGASRTYNEQFF TGTGCCAGCAGCTTAGCGACTAGCGGGGGGGCCTCCCGAACTTACAATGAGCAGTTCTTC TRBJ2-1 many TRBD2 TRBV7-6
CASSVASRNTGELFF TGTGCCAGCAGCGTAGCTAGTCGTAACACCGGGGAGCTGTTTTTT TRBJ2-2 many . TRBV9
CASSRTASLYEQYF TGTGCCAGCAGCCGGACAGCCTCTCTCTACGAGCAGTACTTC TRBJ2-7 many . TRBV3-1
CASSFWHISYEQYF TGTGCCAGCAGCTTTTGGCACATCTCCTACGAGCAGTACTTC TRBJ2-7 many . TRBV5-6
CASSWTSGRYRGWCTGELFF TGTGCCAGCAGTTGGACTAGCGGGAGGTATAGAGGATGGTGCACCGGGGAGCTGTTTTTT TRBJ2-2 many TRBD2 TRBV12-3/TRBV12-4
CASSTEMGQPQHF TGTGCCAGCAGCACAGAGATGGGACAGCCCCAGCATTTT TRBJ1-5 many . TRBV2
CSARRLAGSGTDTQYF TGCAGTGCTAGAAGGTTGGCGGGATCAGGCACAGATACGCAGTATTTT TRBJ2-3 many . TRBV20-1